This is a list of T cell receptor beta chains from one sample in a study of control samples from healthy donors and cancer patients. The assay was immunoSEQ multiplex PCR, and TCRdb's table has in-frame clones only and misses some. The table lists some 64,000 clones, about 90% of them singletons. The sequenced material came from PBMCs. Receptors were obtained from a woman between 45 and 60 years old with head and neck cancer. The CDR3 runs from the conserved cysteine through the conserved F or W. The D gene is left open where the match is weak. Clone sizes are given selectively: once, few, many, or a class where the clone is expanded.

clone_size	d_call	v_call	j_call	cdr3_nt	cdr3_aa
-	-	TRBV2	TRBJ1-4	TGTGCCAGCAGTGTCGAAGAGGGCCAGGAGAAACTGTTTTTT	CASSVEEGQEKLFF
-	-	TRBV6-2/TRBV6-3	TRBJ2-1	TGTGCCAGCAGTTACAGCGGCAGCCGAGGATCACAGTTCTTC	CASSYSGSRGSQFF
once	-	TRBV3-1/TRBV3-2	TRBJ2-7	TGTGCCAGCAGCCCTGGGACGACAAGCTCCTACGAGCAGTACTTC	CASSPGTTSSYEQYF
-	-	TRBV4-1	TRBJ2-5	TGCGCCAGCAGCCAAGATCGGTTGCGGTCGGCAGAGACCCAGTACTTC	CASSQDRLRSAETQYF
-	-	TRBV6-6	TRBJ2-2	TGTGCCAGCAGCCCCATGGGGGCCGGGGAGCTGTTTTTT	CASSPMGAGELFF
-	-	TRBV15	TRBJ1-4	TGTGCCACCAGCAGAGATGATGGGGAAAAACTGTTTTTT	CATSRDDGEKLFF
-	-	TRBV5-4	TRBJ1-5	TGTGCCAGCAGCTTCGGGGGTGGACAGCCCCAGCATTTT	CASSFGGGQPQHF
-	-	TRBV19	TRBJ1-1	TGTGCCAGTAGTATATCAAACAGGGTGGTTGAAGCTTTCTTT	CASSISNRVVEAFF
-	-	TRBV28	TRBJ1-5	TGTGCCAGCAGTTTATTGCGGACCCAGCATTTT	CASSLLRTQHF
-	-	TRBV19	TRBJ2-1	TGTGCCAGTAGTCTGGGGTTGGGGGAGCAGTTCTTC	CASSLGLGEQFF
-	-	TRBV5-1	TRBJ2-1	TGCGCCAGCAGCTTGTCAGGGCCCGGGAATGAGCAGTTCTTC	CASSLSGPGNEQFF
-	-	TRBV19	TRBJ1-6	TGTGCCAGTAGACCACAGCAGAATTCACCCCTCCACTTT	CASRPQQNSPLHF
-	TRBD2	TRBV29-1	TRBJ2-1	TGCAGCGTTGAAGGAGGTGCGGGGGGGTACTACAATGAGCAGTTCTTC	CSVEGGAGGYYNEQFF
-	TRBD1	TRBV18	TRBJ2-7	TGTGCCAGCTCTCTCGGACAGGGTAACGAGCAGTACTTC	CASSLGQGNEQYF
-	-	TRBV4-1	TRBJ2-1	TGCGCCAGCAGCCAAGGGAGCTCCTACAATGAGCAGTTCTTC	CASSQGSSYNEQFF
-	-	TRBV5-1	TRBJ1-2	TGCGCCAGCAGCTTACGGGTCCCAAACTATGGCTACACCTTC	CASSLRVPNYGYTF
few	TRBD1	TRBV19	TRBJ1-2	TGTGCCAGTACCCCGGACAGGGGGGGCTACACCTTC	CASTPDRGGYTF
-	-	TRBV6-2/TRBV6-3	TRBJ2-6	TGTGCCAGCAGCAGAGGCTCGGAGAGCTCTGGGGCCAACGTCCTGACTTTC	CASSRGSESSGANVLTF
-	TRBD2	TRBV5-1	TRBJ2-1	TGCGCCAGCAGCTTCGCTAGCGGGGCCAATGAGCAGTTCTTC	CASSFASGANEQFF
-	-	TRBV5-1	TRBJ1-1	TGCGCCAGCTCCATCTCACGCGCAGTTAACACTGAAGCTTTCTTT	CASSISRAVNTEAFF
-	TRBD2	TRBV27	TRBJ2-1	TGTGCCAGCAGTTTAGTTAGCGGGGGTGTCTCCTACAATGAGCAGTTCTTC	CASSLVSGGVSYNEQFF
many	-	TRBV10-1	TRBJ1-5	TGCGCCAGCAGTGAAGTAAGGCTAGGGCACAATCAGCCCCAGCATTTT	CASSEVRLGHNQPQHF
once	TRBD1	TRBV19	TRBJ1-1	TGTGCCAGTACCGCATTGGGACAGAAGAACACTGAAGCTTTCTTT	CASTALGQKNTEAFF
-	-	TRBV30	TRBJ1-1	TGTGCCTGGAGTGGTCAGAACACTGAAGCTTTCTTT	CAWSGQNTEAFF
-	-	TRBV7-8	TRBJ1-5	TGTGCCAGCAGCTTAGGTAGGGCTTATAGCAATCAGCCCCAGCATTTT	CASSLGRAYSNQPQHF
-	-	TRBV2	TRBJ2-5	TGTGCCAGCAGTGAAAAGGCCTTAGGGTACGAGACCCAGTACTTC	CASSEKALGYETQYF
-	-	TRBV5-5	TRBJ1-2	TGTGCCAGCAGCCCAACCGGAGGTATCTATGGCTACACCTTC	CASSPTGGIYGYTF
-	-	TRBV5-1	TRBJ2-3	TGCGCCAGCAGCTTGGGGACTGGAAAAGATACGCAGTATTTT	CASSLGTGKDTQYF
-	TRBD1	TRBV9	TRBJ2-5	TGTGCCAGCAGCTTAGGCTCAGGGGGTAGGACAGAGACCCAGTACTTC	CASSLGSGGRTETQYF
-	TRBD2	TRBV4-3	TRBJ2-5	TGCGCCAGCAGCCAAGAACCTAGCGGGGGGTCAGAGACCCAGTACTTC	CASSQEPSGGSETQYF
-	TRBD1	TRBV25-1	TRBJ1-5	TGTGCCAGCAGTGCCACAGGGGGGAGCAATCAGCCCCAGCATTTT	CASSATGGSNQPQHF
-	-	TRBV5-1	TRBJ1-1	TGCGCCAGCCGAAGACATGCCCCTTTGGAGACAACCGAAGCTTTCTTT	CASRRHAPLETTEAFF
-	-	TRBV19	TRBJ2-7	TGTGCCAGTAGGGAATCAGGGTTACCCTCCTACGAGCAGTACTTC	CASRESGLPSYEQYF
-	-	TRBV2	TRBJ1-1	TGTGCCAGCATGGTAGGGGGGTTCACTGAAGCTTTCTTT	CASMVGGFTEAFF
-	-	TRBV2	TRBJ1-2	TGTGCCAGCAGTGACCCAGGGGATGGCTACACCTTC	CASSDPGDGYTF
-	-	TRBV19	TRBJ2-6	TGTGCGACTGGCTACGGAGGGGGATCTGGGGCCAACGTCCTGACTTTC	CATGYGGGSGANVLTF
once	-	TRBV7-2	TRBJ1-5	TGTGCCAGCAGCTTGCGACACAGCCCGAATCAGCCCCAGCATTTT	CASSLRHSPNQPQHF